The 4 T cell receptor beta chains below all came from one sample that was sequenced in a study of blood T cell repertoires in COVID-19. TCRdb's table, derived via immunoSEQ multiplex PCR, lists solely in-frame clones and lacks some. The sample holds roughly 200,000 clones, 89% seen once. Sequencing was carried out using peripheral blood. All receptors come from a man in his forties or fifties with acute or convalescent COVID-19.

The CDR3 here is CASSLDSGDGYTF. Here the CDR3 DNA reads TGCGCCAGCAGCTTGGATTCGGGAGATGGCTACACCTTC. The genes are TRBV5-1 and TRBJ1-2, with D unclear. V lost 0 bases, J lost 6 bases, and 9 bases lay in between. CDR3 length: 13 amino acids. The germline CDR1 and CDR2 sequences are SGHRS and YFSETQ.

This chain uses TRBV7-9 with TRBJ1-2; D perhaps matches TRBD1 (6 bases). This CDR3 contains 13 residues. Germline V gene data show CDR1 as SEHNR and CDR2 as FQNEAQ (reference sequence). V lost 7 bases, J lost 8 bases, and 17 bases lay in between. The CDR3 DNA sequence: TGTGCCAGCAAGGGGGTGCGAGGGAAGGGCTACACCTTC. It yields the protein CASKGVRGKGYTF.

The V and J genes are TRBV6-4 and TRBJ2-1; TRBD1 is a possible D gene (8 bases). This CDR3 has 14 residues. V gave up 5 bases and J gave up 9 bases, with 17 bases separating them. Germline V CDR1 and CDR2: MRHNA, SNTAGT. Here the CDR3 DNA reads TGTGCCAGCAGTACAGGGGGGGCTTACGGTGAGCAGTTCTTC. This encodes CASSTGGAYGEQFF.

In its sample, this clone was seen once. The rearrangement links TRBV6-2 or TRBV6-3 to TRBJ2-2; D is possibly TRBD2 (6 bases). Germline V CDR1 and CDR2: MNHEY, SVGEGT. Trimming removed 0 bases from V and 1 base from J, with 9 bases in between. CDR3 size: 16 residues. CDR3 region: CASSYSRGLNTGELFF. CDR3 DNA: TGTGCCAGCAGTTACTCTAGGGGACTGAACACCGGGGAGCTGTTTTTT.